This is a list of T cell receptor beta chains from one sample in a study of blood T cells in healthy people across ages. TCRdb analysed the 5' RACE reads with MiXCR anew, one entry per CDR3 protein. The table records 600,000 to 900,000 distinct CDR3 sequences, around 24% of them present only once. These data were likewise used in another study, on T cells of mothers and their children.

Sequenced input: blood. These receptors all stem from a boy younger than 18 in good health. The CDR3 runs from the conserved cysteine through the conserved F or W. A D gene is named only where the DNA matches it firmly. The listing skips clone size in some rows; elsewhere it reads once, few, many or a size class.

size: few; D: .; length: 15; J: TRBJ1-2; V: TRBV7-9; CDR3: CASSWAEGSPWGYTF; DNA: TGTGCCAGCAGCTGGGCGGAAGGGAGCCCTTGGGGCTACACCTTC
size: .; D: TRBD2; length: 14; J: TRBJ2-7; V: TRBV5-1; CDR3: CASSSGQGGVEQYF; DNA: TGCGCCAGCAGCTCGGGTCAGGGAGGGGTCGAGCAGTACTTC
size: .; D: .; length: 13; J: TRBJ2-7; V: TRBV6-5; CDR3: CASSYSAEYEQYF; DNA: TGTGCCAGCAGTTACTCCGCGGAATACGAGCAGTACTTC
size: few; D: .; length: 15; J: TRBJ2-5; V: TRBV12-3/TRBV12-4; CDR3: CASTLDGQGPETQYF; DNA: TGTGCCAGCACTCTAGACGGGCAGGGCCCGGAGACCCAGTACTTC
size: .; D: TRBD2; length: 16; J: TRBJ2-1; V: TRBV3-1; CDR3: CASSQISGVHYNEQFF; DNA: TGTGCCAGCAGCCAAATTAGCGGGGTTCACTACAATGAGCAGTTCTTC
size: few; D: TRBD1; length: 15; J: TRBJ2-1; V: TRBV13; CDR3: CASSSRQGARDEQFF; DNA: TGTGCCAGCAGCTCGCGACAGGGGGCCAGGGATGAGCAGTTCTTC
size: .; D: TRBD2; length: 14; J: TRBJ2-3; V: TRBV29-1; CDR3: CSVAGTSGGDTQYF; DNA: TGCAGCGTGGCCGGGACTTCGGGGGGAGATACGCAGTATTTT
size: .; D: .; length: 16; J: TRBJ2-1; V: TRBV7-8; CDR3: CASSLKGGDNYNEQFF; DNA: TGTGCCAGCAGCTTAAAGGGGGGGGACAACTACAATGAGCAGTTCTTC
size: .; D: .; length: 17; J: TRBJ2-2; V: TRBV6-2/TRBV6-3; CDR3: CASSYPGRGGSTGELFF; DNA: TGTGCCAGCAGTTACCCAGGCAGGGGGGGGAGCACCGGGGAGCTGTTTTTT
size: .; D: .; length: 13; J: TRBJ2-3; V: TRBV7-9; CDR3: CASSPGRTDTQYF; DNA: TGTGCCAGCAGCCCCGGTCGCACAGATACGCAGTATTTT
size: .; D: .; length: 13; J: TRBJ2-3; V: TRBV9; CDR3: CASSVLGTDTQYF; DNA: TGTGCCAGCAGCGTACTAGGCACAGATACGCAGTATTTT
size: few; D: .; length: 13; J: TRBJ2-5; V: TRBV27; CDR3: CASSFVQEETQYF; DNA: TGTGCCAGCAGTTTCGTTCAAGAAGAGACCCAGTACTTC
size: .; D: .; length: 13; J: TRBJ2-1; V: TRBV7-2; CDR3: CASSLVPGKEQFF; DNA: TGTGCCAGCAGCTTAGTTCCGGGTAAGGAGCAGTTCTTC
size: .; D: TRBD1; length: 13; J: TRBJ2-7; V: TRBV20-1; CDR3: CSAQDRGRGKQYF; DNA: TGCAGTGCTCAGGACAGGGGAAGAGGCAAGCAGTACTTC
size: few; D: .; length: 13; J: TRBJ1-2; V: TRBV20-1; CDR3: CSAWEDRRYGYTF; DNA: TGCAGTGCTTGGGAGGACAGACGCTATGGCTACACCTTC
size: .; D: .; length: 13; J: TRBJ2-5; V: TRBV5-6; CDR3: CASSSGSWETQYF; DNA: TGTGCCAGCAGTTCCGGTTCGTGGGAGACCCAGTACTTC
size: .; D: .; length: 18; J: TRBJ2-3; V: TRBV19; CDR3: CASSARGTYSQVEDTQYF; DNA: TGTGCCAGTAGTGCAAGAGGGACATATAGCCAGGTAGAAGATACGCAGTATTTT
size: few; D: .; length: 14; J: TRBJ2-7; V: TRBV12-3/TRBV12-4; CDR3: CASSLGDPPYEQYF; DNA: TGTGCCAGCAGTTTAGGAGACCCCCCCTACGAGCAGTACTTC
size: few; D: .; length: 14; J: TRBJ2-3; V: TRBV2; CDR3: CASSRDLNTDTQYF; DNA: TGTGCCAGCAGCCGGGACTTGAACACAGATACGCAGTATTTT
size: few; D: .; length: 18; J: TRBJ2-7; V: TRBV6-2/TRBV6-3; CDR3: CASSPVMPKQKPTYEQYF; DNA: TGTGCCAGCAGCCCAGTTATGCCCAAACAGAAACCAACCTACGAGCAGTACTTC
size: few; D: TRBD1; length: 14; J: TRBJ2-5; V: TRBV12-3/TRBV12-4; CDR3: CASRLDRAQETQYF; DNA: TGTGCCAGCAGGTTGGACAGGGCCCAAGAGACCCAGTACTTC
size: .; D: TRBD2; length: 14; J: TRBJ2-7; V: TRBV20-1; CDR3: CSAPLWTSSYEQYF; DNA: TGCAGTGCTCCTCTATGGACTAGCTCCTACGAGCAGTACTTC
size: .; D: TRBD1; length: 16; J: TRBJ2-7; V: TRBV3-1; CDR3: CASSPPRRQGFHEQYF; DNA: TGTGCCAGCAGCCCCCCTAGGAGACAGGGCTTCCACGAGCAGTACTTC
size: few; D: .; length: 13; J: TRBJ2-1; V: TRBV5-1; CDR3: CASSVLTGTEQFF; DNA: TGCGCCAGCAGCGTACTAACAGGGACTGAGCAGTTCTTC
size: once; D: .; length: 13; J: TRBJ2-5; V: TRBV5-1; CDR3: CASSLEGLFERFF; DNA: TGCGCCAGCAGCTTGGAAGGGCTATTTGAGCGGTTCTTC
size: .; D: .; length: 15; J: TRBJ2-2; V: TRBV7-9; CDR3: CAGLAAAENTGELFF; DNA: TGTGCCGGCCTTGCCGCGGCGGAGAACACCGGGGAGCTGTTTTTT
size: .; D: .; length: 11; J: TRBJ1-2; V: TRBV29-1; CDR3: CSVRTNYGYTF; DNA: TGCAGCGTGCGCACTAACTATGGCTACACCTTC
size: few; D: TRBD1; length: 15; J: TRBJ1-5; V: TRBV12-3/TRBV12-4; CDR3: CASRGADRANQPQHF; DNA: TGTGCCAGCAGGGGGGCGGACAGGGCCAATCAGCCCCAGCATTTT
size: .; D: TRBD1; length: 14; J: TRBJ2-1; V: TRBV20-1; CDR3: CSARVWTGYNEQFF; DNA: TGCAGTGCTAGAGTCTGGACAGGGTACAATGAGCAGTTCTTC
size: few; D: .; length: 12; J: TRBJ1-1; V: TRBV12-3/TRBV12-4; CDR3: CASSTDRLGAFF; DNA: TGTGCCAGCAGTACCGACAGGTTGGGAGCTTTCTTT
size: few; D: .; length: 13; J: TRBJ1-3; V: TRBV6-1; CDR3: CASTVGSRNTIYF; DNA: TGTGCCAGCACGGTCGGCTCAAGAAACACCATATATTTT
size: few; D: .; length: 13; J: TRBJ2-3; V: TRBV29-1; CDR3: CSVEDTRTKSQYF; DNA: TGCAGCGTTGAAGATACGAGGACAAAATCGCAGTATTTT
size: few; D: .; length: 14; J: TRBJ2-7; V: TRBV2; CDR3: CASTKGGRGYEQYF; DNA: TGTGCCAGCACTAAAGGGGGACGCGGGTACGAGCAGTACTTC
size: few; D: TRBD2; length: 19; J: TRBJ2-1; V: TRBV20-1; CDR3: CSARVGTSGGVGRGNEQFF; DNA: TGCAGTGCTAGAGTGGGGACTAGCGGGGGGGTTGGGCGTGGCAATGAGCAGTTCTTC
size: few; D: .; length: 15; J: TRBJ2-4; V: TRBV6-1; CDR3: CASSHRVGAKNIQYF; DNA: TGTGCCAGCAGCCACAGGGTGGGGGCCAAAAACATTCAGTACTTC
size: few; D: TRBD2; length: 16; J: TRBJ2-3; V: TRBV20-1; CDR3: CSARTSGRAITDTQYF; DNA: TGCAGTGCTAGAACTAGCGGGAGGGCCATCACAGATACGCAGTATTTT
size: many; D: TRBD1; length: 15; J: TRBJ2-5; V: TRBV7-9; CDR3: CASSPGTGGKKTQYF; DNA: TGTGCCAGCAGCCCCGGGACAGGGGGCAAGAAGACCCAGTACTTC
size: .; D: .; length: 12; J: TRBJ2-5; V: TRBV7-2; CDR3: CASSSALETQYF; DNA: TGTGCCAGCAGTAGTGCTCTGGAGACCCAGTACTTC
size: .; D: TRBD2; length: 15; J: TRBJ2-5; V: TRBV20-1; CDR3: CSAKLAGGRRETQYF; DNA: TGCAGTGCTAAACTAGCGGGGGGGCGGAGAGAGACCCAGTACTTC
size: .; D: .; length: 15; J: TRBJ2-3; V: TRBV12-3/TRBV12-4; CDR3: CASSRTVSPADTQYF; DNA: TGTGCCAGCAGCCGGACGGTAAGCCCGGCAGATACGCAGTATTTT
size: .; D: TRBD2; length: 17; J: TRBJ2-2; V: TRBV9; CDR3: CASSSDPGGTNTGELFF; DNA: TGTGCCAGCAGCTCAGACCCGGGAGGTACGAACACCGGGGAGCTGTTTTTT
size: .; D: .; length: 16; J: TRBJ2-1; V: TRBV29-1; CDR3: CSVGWVFLAAYNEQFF; DNA: TGCAGCGTTGGTTGGGTATTCTTAGCCGCTTACAATGAGCAGTTCTTC
size: few; D: .; length: 15; J: TRBJ2-6; V: TRBV29-1; CDR3: CSVEVGRGGANVLTF; DNA: TGCAGCGTTGAGGTCGGGAGAGGTGGGGCCAACGTCCTGACTTTC
size: .; D: TRBD1; length: 15; J: TRBJ1-5; V: TRBV5-1; CDR3: CASSYQGASNHPQHF; DNA: TGCGCCAGCAGCTACCAGGGGGCTAGCAATCACCCCCAGCATTTT
size: .; D: TRBD1; length: 13; J: TRBJ2-4; V: TRBV29-1; CDR3: CSVGTGGENIQYF; DNA: TGCAGCGTTGGAACAGGGGGTGAAAACATTCAGTACTTC
size: .; D: TRBD2; length: 16; J: TRBJ2-3; V: TRBV6-4; CDR3: CASSDSSGGPTDTQYF; DNA: TGTGCCAGCAGTGACTCTAGCGGGGGTCCCACAGATACGCAGTATTTT
size: few; D: .; length: 14; J: TRBJ2-3; V: TRBV6-6; CDR3: CASSTSRVQDTQYF; DNA: TGTGCCAGCAGTACCAGTCGGGTTCAAGATACGCAGTATTTT
size: few; D: .; length: 18; J: TRBJ2-1; V: TRBV5-5; CDR3: CASSLWGRYGSSYNEQFF; DNA: TGTGCCAGCAGCTTGTGGGGACGCTATGGGAGCTCCTACAATGAGCAGTTCTTC
size: .; D: TRBD1; length: 14; J: TRBJ1-2; V: TRBV7-9; CDR3: CTSSYDRGWDGYTF; DNA: TGTACCAGCAGCTACGACAGGGGATGGGACGGCTACACCTTC
size: many; D: .; length: 15; J: TRBJ2-5; V: TRBV5-1; CDR3: CASSLVPGTQETQYF; DNA: TGCGCCAGCAGCTTGGTCCCAGGGACACAAGAGACCCAGTACTTC
size: .; D: .; length: 13; J: TRBJ2-3; V: TRBV12-3/TRBV12-4; CDR3: CASSQGGTDTQCF; DNA: TGTGCCAGCAGTCAGGGGGGCACAGATACGCAGTGTTTT
size: .; D: TRBD1; length: 15; J: TRBJ2-2; V: TRBV12-3/TRBV12-4; CDR3: CASSPDRGRTGELFF; DNA: TGTGCCAGCAGCCCCGACAGGGGACGAACCGGGGAGCTGTTTTTT
size: few; D: .; length: 16; J: TRBJ1-3; V: TRBV20-1; CDR3: CSARDPGARAGNTIYF; DNA: TGCAGTGCTAGAGATCCAGGGGCGAGAGCTGGAAACACCATATATTTT
size: few; D: TRBD1; length: 17; J: TRBJ1-1; V: TRBV5-8; CDR3: CASSLPRQGYMNTEAFF; DNA: TGTGCCAGCAGCTTGCCCCGACAGGGATACATGAACACTGAAGCTTTCTTT
size: few; D: .; length: 16; J: TRBJ2-5; V: TRBV21-1; CDR3: CASSKETSGAVETQYF; DNA: TGTGCCAGCAGCAAAGAAACTAGCGGGGCGGTAGAGACCCAGTACTTC
size: .; D: .; length: 15; J: TRBJ2-1; V: TRBV5-5; CDR3: CASSLMVGLGNEQFF; DNA: TGTGCCAGCAGCTTAATGGTGGGGTTGGGCAATGAGCAGTTCTTC
size: few; D: .; length: 13; J: TRBJ1-1; V: TRBV29-1; CDR3: CSVEGRAFTEAFF; DNA: TGCAGCGTTGAGGGACGGGCATTCACTGAAGCTTTCTTT